Each of the 27 T cell receptor beta chains below was sequenced from the same sample in a study of cytomegalovirus exposure and HLA in healthy donors. The primer mix had 60 Vbeta and 13 Jbeta primers. The table came from immunoSEQ multiplex PCR; TCRdb's copy has only in-frame clones and leaves some out. Among approximately 190,000 clones listed, roughly 77% were seen once. The specimen was PBMCs. These receptors were taken from a man in his forties or fifties in good health and CMV-seropositive.

The CDR3 coding sequence is TGTGCCAGCAGTGAGTACAGTCTGGGAGAGACCCAGTACTTC. As protein: CASSEYSLGETQYF. This chain links TRBV25-1 with TRBJ2-5; no clear D. The germline V and J ends were trimmed by 3 bases and 4 bases, with 12 bases remaining between them. The CDR3 consists of 14 residues. Germline V gene sequence: CDR1 MGHDK, CDR2 SYGVNS.

The chain combines TRBV7-2 with TRBJ1-2, with TRBD1 identical over 8 bases. CDR1 and CDR2 (germline): SGHTA, FQGNSA. CDR3 length: 14 amino acids. V shed 5 bases, J shed 2 bases, and the junction held 4 bases outside the gene matches. The CDR3 DNA sequence: TGTGCCAGCAGCCCGCGGACAGGGAACTATGGCTACACCTTC. It specifies CASSPRTGNYGYTF.

V is TRBV5-1 and J is TRBJ2-2, with TRBD2 identical over 15 bases. The germline CDR1 and CDR2 sequences are SGHRS and YFSETQ. The CDR3 consists of 17 residues. V dropped 4 bases and J dropped 3; count of bases not matched to a gene: 4. CDR3 DNA: TGCGCCAGCAGCCGGACTAGCGGGGGGGCGGACACCGGGGAGCTGTTTTTT. This translates into CASSRTSGGADTGELFF.

In DNA form, the CDR3 reads TGTGCCAGCAGCCCCACTGAGGGTCTGGGCTACACCTTC. It is translated as CASSPTEGLGYTF. This chain uses TRBV7-6 with TRBJ1-2; the D is unclear. The germline V gene has CDR1 SGHVS and CDR2 FNYEAQ. The CDR3 loop spans 13 amino acids. Trimming left V 5 bases short and J 8 bases short, with 15 bases between.

The rearrangement uses TRBV15 and TRBJ2-7; D perhaps matches TRBD2 (6 bases). This CDR3 is 13 amino acids long. V lost 7 bases and J 5 bases, leaving 15 bases between the germline ends. Germline CDR1 is LNHNV and CDR2 is YYDKDF (reference sequence). This chain's CDR3 is CATTWAGSHEQYF. The DNA for the CDR3 is TGTGCCACCACCTGGGCGGGGTCCCACGAGCAGTACTTC.

In DNA form, the CDR3 reads TGTGCCAGCTCACCACCGGCCTTCGGGGGCTACACCTTC. It codes for CASSPPAFGGYTF. V usage is TRBV18 and J usage is TRBJ1-2; D is undetermined. The CDR3 totals 13 residues. V was clipped by 0 bases and J by 8 bases, with 10 bases between them. Germline V gives CDR1 KGHSH, CDR2 LQKENI. The full variable domain, completed using reference TRBV18 and TRBJ1-2, is NAGVMQNPRHLVRRRGQEARLRCSPMKGHSHVYWYRQLPEEGLKFMVYLQKENIIDESGMPKERFSAEFPKEGPSILRIQQVVRGDSAAYFCASSPPAFGGYTFGSGTRLTVV.

This rearrangement joins TRBV10-3 to TRBJ2-7; 16 nucleotides agree with TRBD2. The length of the CDR3 is 17 residues. CDR1 is ENHRY and CDR2 is SYGVKD in the germline V gene. The V and J ends lost 2 bases and 2 bases, in that order; junction bases with no gene match: 3. The CDR3, as DNA: TGTGCCATCAGTGAGGGGACTAGCGGGAGGGGGGCCTACGAGCAGTACTTC. The encoded protein is CAISEGTSGRGAYEQYF.

This rearrangement joins TRBV5-8 to TRBJ2-1, with 9 bases that match TRBD2. The CDR3 extends over 17 amino acids. V gave up 2 bases and J gave up 2 bases; unmatched junction bases: 8. The germline gives CDR1 SGHTS, CDR2 YDEGEE. DNA for the CDR3: TGTGCCAGCAGCTTCGAGACTAGCGGTTTCCCCTACAATGAGCAGTTCTTC. Translation gives CASSFETSGFPYNEQFF.

Remarks on this clone: The sample holds other DNA sequences that translate to the same CDR3. This chain joins TRBV18 and TRBJ2-5, with 8 bases identical to TRBD1. Trimming cost V 2 bases and J 4 bases; bases outside gene matches: 0. Germline CDR1 is KGHSH and CDR2 is LQKENI. The CDR3 covers 13 residues. The CDR3 region has the DNA TGTGCCAGCTCACCAGGACAGGGAGAGACCCAGTACTTC. Protein: CASSPGQGETQYF. Using reference TRBV18 and TRBJ2-5 for the parts outside the CDR3, the full variable domain is NAGVMQNPRHLVRRRGQEARLRCSPMKGHSHVYWYRQLPEEGLKFMVYLQKENIIDESGMPKERFSAEFPKEGPSILRIQQVVRGDSAAYFCASSPGQGETQYFGPGTRLLVL.

V and J are TRBV6-1 and TRBJ2-3; weak D call: TRBD2 (6 bases). Germline loops: CDR1 MNHNS, CDR2 SASEGT. V lost 8 bases to trimming and J lost 1 base, with 10 bases between them. This CDR3 is built from 13 residues. The CDR3 DNA is TGTGCCAGCGTGCCTAGCGGCACAGATACGCAGTATTTT. This gives the protein CASVPSGTDTQYF.

The chain carries TRBV4-1 and TRBJ1-1; D remains ambiguous. The V and J ends lost 0 bases and 0 bases respectively, with 8 bases between them. Germline CDR1 MGHRA, CDR2 YSYEKL. This CDR3 region has 15 residues. CDR3 in DNA: TGCGCCAGCAGCCAAGAGGGAGTAATGAACACTGAAGCTTTCTTT. This translates into CASSQEGVMNTEAFF.

The chain joins TRBV6-5 to TRBJ1-1, with 10 bases identical to TRBD1. The CDR3 is 14 amino acids. Germline loops: CDR1 MNHEY, CDR2 SVGAGI. The V gene end was trimmed by 7 bases and the J gene end by 1 base; junction bases not matched to a gene: 3. The CDR3 DNA follows: TGTGCCAGCATACGGACAGGGGGGAACACTGAAGCTTTCTTT. This gives the protein CASIRTGGNTEAFF.

This clone was counted only a few times. The chain joins TRBV28 to TRBJ2-7, with 9 bases aligning to TRBD1. There are 15 residues in the CDR3. CDR1 is MDHEN and CDR2 is SYDVKM in the germline V gene. The V gene end was trimmed by 6 bases and the J gene end by 4 bases; junction bases not matched to a gene: 10. Here the CDR3 reads CASRVGGTGRYEQYF. CDR3 coding DNA: TGTGCCAGCAGGGTAGGGGGGACAGGGCGGTACGAGCAGTACTTC.

This clone was observed a few times. The chain has TRBV11-2 and TRBJ2-7; D might be TRBD1 (6 bases). This CDR3 has 16 residues. Per germline, CDR1 SGHAT and CDR2 FQNNGV. V was shortened by 5 bases and J by 4 bases, with 21 bases between the two germline ends. The CDR3 region is CASSLMGSGTYYEQYF. The CDR3 bases are TGTGCCAGCAGCCTAATGGGCTCCGGGACATATTACGAGCAGTACTTC.

This rearrangement joins TRBV18 to TRBJ2-5; TRBD1 matches 7 bases. CDR3 size: 15 residues. Germline trimming cut 3 bases from V and 5 bases from J; bases unmatched to any gene: 9. Germline lookup yields CDR1 KGHSH and CDR2 LQKENI. CDR3: CASSPRSGQEETQYF. CDR3 DNA: TGTGCCAGCTCACCGCGATCTGGACAGGAGGAGACCCAGTACTTC.

This chain uses TRBV7-9 with TRBJ2-7; 16 nucleotides align to TRBD2. Trimming took 5 bases from V and 5 from J; bases not matched to a gene: 3. This CDR3 has 15 amino acids. Germline CDR1 reads SEHNR; CDR2 reads FQNEAQ (reference sequence). CDR3 sequence reads: CASSPGLAGGNEQYF. CDR3 in DNA: TGTGCCAGCAGCCCGGGACTAGCGGGAGGGAACGAGCAGTACTTC.

The chain uses TRBV10-3 and TRBJ1-2, with 8 nucleotides matching TRBD1. V shed 6 bases and J 2 bases; nucleotides not matched to a gene: 5. The CDR3 totals 14 residues. Germline V gene sequence: CDR1 ENHRY, CDR2 SYGVKD. The CDR3 coding sequence is TGTGCCATCAGAGGACAGGGCTTGAACTATGGCTACACCTTC. Amino acids: CAIRGQGLNYGYTF.

This chain links TRBV6-1 with TRBJ1-5, with 7 bases aligning to TRBD1. The germline gives CDR1 MNHNS, CDR2 SASEGT. J gave up 8 bases and V 6 bases, and 4 bases lay outside the gene matches. There are 12 residues in the CDR3. CDR3 in amino acids: CASSQGDKPQHF. CDR3 in DNA: TGTGCCAGCAGCCAGGGGGACAAGCCCCAGCATTTT.

This clone was seen a single time. The chain couples TRBV29-1 to TRBJ2-1; 13 bases match TRBD2. After removal of 8 bases from V and 0 bases from J, the junction contained 10 bases not matched to a gene. The CDR3 extends over 17 amino acids. Germline CDR1 and CDR2: SQVTM and ANQGSEA. The CDR3 DNA follows: TGCAGCTCACGACTAGCGGGGGGACGGAGCTCCTACAATGAGCAGTTCTTC. Translated: CSSRLAGGRSSYNEQFF.

This clone was counted once. V usage is TRBV4-2 and J usage is TRBJ2-7, with TRBD2 identical over 13 bases. Germline V gene lookup returns CDR1 LGHNA and CDR2 YNFKEQ. This CDR3 has 17 amino acids. After removal of 0 bases from V and 4 bases from J, the junction contained 6 bases not matched to a gene. The CDR3, as DNA: TGTGCCAGCAGCCAAGATATCGGACTAGCGGGAGAGTACGAGCAGTACTTC. It specifies CASSQDIGLAGEYEQYF.

The V call is TRBV2, the J call TRBJ2-7, with no clear D. V lost 5 bases, J lost 6 bases, and 17 bases lay in between. The CDR3 runs to 14 residues. Looked up from germline, CDR1 is SNHLY and CDR2 is FYNNEI. CDR3 protein: CASSPQVLFSEQYF. CDR3 bases: TGTGCCAGCAGTCCCCAGGTTTTGTTCAGCGAGCAGTACTTC.

The gene calls are TRBV7-9 and TRBJ2-1, with 7 bases identical to TRBD2. V was clipped by 5 bases and J by 0 bases; unmatched bases: 10. Germline CDR1 SEHNR, CDR2 FQNEAQ (reference sequence). The CDR3 spans 17 residues. CDR3 coding DNA: TGTGCCAGCAGCCAAAAGGGAGGCGGGGGCTCCTACAATGAGCAGTTCTTC. Protein product: CASSQKGGGGSYNEQFF.

This clone occurred a few times. The chain recombines TRBV10-3 with TRBJ2-5, with TRBD1 as a possible D gene (5 bases). The CDR3 covers 15 residues. Per the germline V gene, CDR1 is ENHRY and CDR2 is SYGVKD. V shed 0 bases and J shed 9 bases, with 17 bases lying between them. CDR3 loop: CAISESGPVTVAQYF. CDR3 coding DNA: TGTGCCATCAGTGAGTCGGGCCCCGTGACAGTGGCCCAGTACTTC.

This clone was recorded a few times. The V call is TRBV29-1, the J call TRBJ2-1; 9 bases align to TRBD2. The V and J ends lost 4 bases and 4 bases, in that order; junction bases with no gene match: 11. Germline V lookup: CDR1 SQVTM, CDR2 ANQGSEA. This CDR3 has 16 amino acids. CDR3 coding DNA: TGCAGCGTTGTACCCGAGTGGACTAGCGCTTACAATGAGCAGTTCTTC. Encoded protein: CSVVPEWTSAYNEQFF.

The chain is built from TRBV5-5 and TRBJ1-2, with 10 bases lining up with TRBD1. V lost 1 base and J lost 4; bases outside the gene matches: 4. CDR1 is SGHKS and CDR2 is YYEKEE in the germline V gene (reference sequence). The CDR3 length is 15 residues. The CDR3 DNA sequence: TGTGCCAGCAGCTTGAATGGACAGGGGGGCTATGGCTACACCTTC. Protein product: CASSLNGQGGYGYTF.

This rearrangement joins TRBV2 to TRBJ1-6; TRBD1 agrees at 7 bases. This CDR3 contains 16 residues. CDR1 is SNHLY and CDR2 is FYNNEI in the germline V gene. Losses at the gene ends were 7 bases for V and 1 base for J; bases not matched to a gene: 7. In nucleotides, the CDR3 is TGTGCCAGCACCTTAAAGGGGGCATCCTATAATTCACCCCTCCACTTT. It yields the protein CASTLKGASYNSPLHF. Filled out from reference TRBV2 and TRBJ1-6, the complete variable domain reads EPEVTQTPSHQVTQMGQEVILRCVPISNHLYFYWYRQILGQKVEFLVSFYNNEISEKSEIFDDQFSVERPDGSNFTLKIRSTKLEDSAMYFCASTLKGASYNSPLHFGNGTRLTVT.

The V and J genes are TRBV19 and TRBJ2-1; 9 positions match TRBD2. The CDR3 is 15 amino acids. V trimming: 7 bases; J trimming: 12 bases; junction bases outside the gene matches: 16. Germline values: CDR1 LNHDA, CDR2 SQIVND (reference sequence). CDR3 amino acids: CASTSTGTSSRGQFF. The CDR3 DNA reads as TGTGCCAGTACCTCCACCGGGACTAGCTCCAGGGGGCAGTTCTTC. Full variable domain (missing parts from reference TRBV19 and TRBJ2-1): DGGITQSPKYLFRKEGQNVTLSCEQNLNHDAMYWYRQDPGQGLRLIYYSQIVNDFQKGDIAEGYSVSREKKESFPLTVTSAQKNPTAFYLCASTSTGTSSRGQFFGPGTRLTVL.